The clone carrying this TCR beta chain came up a few times. The sample belongs to a study of blood T cell repertoires in COVID-19. Study background: Sample material is recorded as cDNA or gDNA derived from T cells, B-cell-depleted T cells, or PBMCs.

The germline CDR1 and CDR2 sequences are MNHEY and SVGAGI. The CDR3 sequence is 15 residues long. J lost 6 bases, V lost 5 bases, and 11 bases had no gene match. Profiled with immunoSEQ multiplex PCR; TCRdb holds only in-frame clones, not every one. The table records about 54,000 clones, over 65% of them present only once. The receptor comes from a human donor in a cohort sampled during active COVID-19. The specimen sequenced was peripheral blood. The gene calls are TRBV6-5 and TRBJ1-2, with 8 bases fitting TRBD1. CDR3 coding DNA: TGTGCCAGCAGTCCTCGGACAGGGTGGGCGAATGGCTACACCTTC. Translated: CASSPRTGWANGYTF.